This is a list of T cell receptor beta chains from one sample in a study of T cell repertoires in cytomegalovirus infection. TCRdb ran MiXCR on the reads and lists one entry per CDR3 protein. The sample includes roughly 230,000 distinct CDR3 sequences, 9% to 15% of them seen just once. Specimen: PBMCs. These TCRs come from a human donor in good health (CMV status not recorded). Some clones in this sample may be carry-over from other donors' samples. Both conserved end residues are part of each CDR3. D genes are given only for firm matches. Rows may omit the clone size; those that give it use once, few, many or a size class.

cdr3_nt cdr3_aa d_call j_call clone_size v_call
TGTGCCAGCAGCCCCAGGGGGGAAGAAAAACTGTTTTTT CASSPRGEEKLFF TRBD1 TRBJ1-4 NA TRBV7-3
TGTGCCAGCAGTCTCCCCGGTCAGCCCCAGCATTTT CASSLPGQPQHF NA TRBJ1-5 many TRBV28
TGTGCCAGCAGCTTTAGCGGGACCGCCTACGAGCAGTACTTC CASSFSGTAYEQYF TRBD2 TRBJ2-7 NA TRBV5-6
TGTGCCAGCAGCCACAGCTCGAACACCGGGGAGCTGTTTTTT CASSHSSNTGELFF NA TRBJ2-2 NA TRBV7-9
TGTGCCAGCAGTACTCAGAAGCTAAGCACAGATACGCAGTATTTT CASSTQKLSTDTQYF NA TRBJ2-3 many TRBV28
TGTGCCAGCAGTTCCCCCGGGACAGGAGCCGAGACCCAGTACTTC CASSSPGTGAETQYF TRBD1 TRBJ2-5 many TRBV27
TGTGCCAGCAGCTCGGGACAGGGGGCGCCTCCCCTCCACTTT CASSSGQGAPPLHF TRBD1 TRBJ1-6 NA TRBV9
TGTGCCAGCAGTCCCACAGGGACGAACACTGAAGCTTTCTTT CASSPTGTNTEAFF NA TRBJ1-1 many TRBV6-2/TRBV6-3
TGCAGCGTTTACGGACAGGGGATTCCCTACGAGCAGTACTTC CSVYGQGIPYEQYF TRBD1 TRBJ2-7 NA TRBV29-1
TGTGCCAGCAGTCCGCCTGACAGGCCCAGGAACATTCAGTACTTC CASSPPDRPRNIQYF NA TRBJ2-4 few TRBV6-2/TRBV6-3
TGTGCCAGTAGCATCAACCGGGACAACCACTATGGCTACACCTTC CASSINRDNHYGYTF NA TRBJ1-2 NA TRBV19
TGTGCCAGCAGCTTGGCGACAGCTAATTCACCCCTCCACTTT CASSLATANSPLHF NA TRBJ1-6 few TRBV5-4
TGTGCCAGCGGCCAATCCCGAAACACCGGGGAGCTGTTTTTT CASGQSRNTGELFF NA TRBJ2-2 many TRBV7-6
TGTGCCAGCAGCTTAGTGGCCAGTACGGATATCACAGATACGCAGTATTTT CASSLVASTDITDTQYF NA TRBJ2-3 many TRBV7-2